This TCR beta chain is drawn from a study of T cell changes during pregnancy in multiple sclerosis. Germline lookup yields CDR1 SGHVS and CDR2 FQNEAQ. V shed 5 bases, J shed 2 bases, and the junction held 8 bases outside the gene matches. The CDR3 covers 15 residues. Libraries were prepared by immunoSEQ multiplex PCR; TCRdb keeps only in-frame clonotypes and omits some of them. The sample lists some 23,000 clones; approximately 86% were seen once. Sequencing was performed on CD8+ T cells from peripheral blood mononuclear cells, taken in the first trimester of pregnancy. The V gene is TRBV7-8, the J gene TRBJ2-5; 7 nucleotides align to TRBD1. The sequence came from a female donor in good health, enrolled as a control in a pregnancy study. For the CDR3, the DNA is TGTGCCAGCAGCCCAAAGGACAGGCGACAAGAGACCCAGTACTTC. Its translation is CASSPKDRRQETQYF.